This T cell receptor (beta chain) derives from a study of T cells in Graves' hyperthyroidism and ophthalmopathy. Across the whole study: Staff took peripheral blood when the initial diagnosis was made, before any treatment began.

The CDR3 runs to 15 residues. Between the trimmed V and J ends, which lost 5 bases and 3 bases, there was a span of 14 bases. The germline CDR1 and CDR2 sequences are SGHAT and FQNNGV. Authors of the study amplified TCR beta CDR3 regions from RNA transcripts. Initially, a first-round RT-PCR of the TCR CDR3 employed the HTBI primer set. TCRdb recomputed calls from the multiplex PCR reads with MiXCR, one row per CDR3 protein. The table shows fewer than 450,000 distinct CDR3 sequences, with 17% occurring only once. Blood dates from first hyperthyroidism diagnosis, before any ophthalmopathy symptoms. At least ten counts were recorded for this clonotype.

This TCR was recovered from a woman in her twenties or thirties with Graves' hyperthyroidism that later progressed to Graves' ophthalmopathy. The sample consisted of blood. The chain employs TRBV11-2 and TRBJ1-3, with D unclear. CDR3 sequence reads: CASSPTMAVGNTIYF. As DNA, the CDR3 is TGTGCCAGCAGCCCAACCATGGCGGTTGGAAACACCATATATTTT. The full variable domain, in which reference TRBV11-2 and TRBJ1-3 provide the parts outside the CDR3, is EAGVAQSPRYKIIEKRQSVAFWCNPISGHATLYWYQQILGQGPKLLIQFQNNGVVDDSQLPKDRFSAERLKGVDSTLKIQPAKLEDSAVYLCASSPTMAVGNTIYFGEGSWLTVV.